This T cell receptor (beta chain) originates from a study of cytotoxic CD8 clonotypes in ibrutinib-treated CLL. A 1 in 200,000 to 1 in 1 million T cell depth was the sequencing target. Generated by immunoSEQ multiplex PCR, the TCRdb table keeps only in-frame clones and is missing some. The sample carries roughly 220,000 clones, 60% to 80% recorded once. A note on this clone: The target antigen is unknown.

General study findings and limits: On treatment, the uncommon public clonotypes contracted or remained stable.

The CDR3 loop spans 15 amino acids. The V end lost 5 bases, the J end lost 0 bases, and 10 bases lay between the germline ends. Per germline, CDR1 LNHDA and CDR2 SQIVND (reference sequence). The authors obtained about 1.9 micrograms of genomic DNA from cryopreserved PBMCs for TCR beta libraries. The TCR was taken from a human donor with chronic lymphocytic leukemia. This chain links TRBV19 with TRBJ1-4; TRBD1 might be the D (5 bases). Sample: PBMCs, taken after 12 months of ibrutinib treatment. CDR3 sequence: CASSRDSSTNEKLFF. CDR3 DNA: TGTGCCAGTAGTCGGGACTCATCAACTAATGAAAAACTGTTTTTT. Using reference TRBV19 and TRBJ1-4 for the parts outside the CDR3, the full variable domain is DGGITQSPKYLFRKEGQNVTLSCEQNLNHDAMYWYRQDPGQGLRLIYYSQIVNDFQKGDIAEGYSVSREKKESFPLTVTSAQKNPTAFYLCASSRDSSTNEKLFFGSGTQLSVL.